This T cell receptor beta chain emerged from a study of neurological immune-mediated disorders. Study-level findings and limits: When the repertoires were grouped phylogenetically, those of 18 of the 34 multiple sclerosis patients came together in a single cluster of related CDR3 sequences, which points to a possible repertoire-level signature.

Germline CDR1 is SGHRS and CDR2 is YFSETQ. This CDR3 is built from 13 residues. The V segment lost 4 bases and the J segment 5 bases; nucleotides outside the gene matches: 3. This clonotype came up many times. Antigen unknown. Time point meaning: longitudinal time-point 2. Unsorted libraries were generated from 2 million PBMCs. These cells had been stored in RNAlater at -80 C. A 10-nucleotide random UMI tagged transcripts in template-switch 5'RACE cDNA synthesis. A single record per CDR3 protein comes from TCRdb applying MiXCR to the 5' RACE reads. The profile shows roughly 80,000 distinct CDR3 sequences, almost 6% of them singletons.

The sequenced sample consisted of PBMCs. The clonotype comes from a woman aged 60 to 75 with multiple sclerosis. The rearrangement links TRBV5-1 to TRBJ2-1, with TRBD2 matching 7 bases. The DNA for the CDR3 is TGCGCCAGCAGCGGGCTAGCGGACAATGAGCAGTTCTTC. Translated, it gives CASSGLADNEQFF.